These T cell receptor beta chains were read from a single sample in a study of shared clonotypes between healthy human individuals. Measured with immunoSEQ multiplex PCR; TCRdb has only the in-frame clones, and not every one. This sample has under 1,900,000 clones, with approximately 98.5% found just once. Sequenced sample: naive CD4+ T cells sorted from blood. These receptors were taken from a man aged 30 to 39 in good health. CDR3s include the opening cysteine and the closing phenylalanine or tryptophan. Fields, in order: V gene, J gene, clone size, D gene, CDR3 length, CDR3 DNA, CDR3 protein. The D gene is left open where the match is weak. Only part of the rows carry a size: once, few, many, or a class if the clone is expanded.

v_call: TRBV18
j_call: TRBJ2-7
clone_size: NA
d_call: TRBD1
cdr3_length: 15
cdr3_nt: TGTGCCAGCTCACCCCAGACAGGGGTATCCTACGAGCAGTACTTC
cdr3_aa: CASSPQTGVSYEQYF

v_call: TRBV5-8
j_call: TRBJ2-7
clone_size: NA
d_call: NA
cdr3_length: 14
cdr3_nt: TGTGCCAGCAGCCTTACAGGGATGGGCTACGAGCAGTACTTC
cdr3_aa: CASSLTGMGYEQYF

v_call: TRBV4-1
j_call: TRBJ1-2
clone_size: NA
d_call: NA
cdr3_length: 15
cdr3_nt: TGCGCCAGCAGCCAACAACCGGGACAATCCTATGGCTACACCTTC
cdr3_aa: CASSQQPGQSYGYTF

v_call: TRBV5-1
j_call: TRBJ2-7
clone_size: once
d_call: TRBD2
cdr3_length: 17
cdr3_nt: TGCGCCAGCAGCTTAGGACTAGCGGGAGGAGTATCCTACGAGCAGTACTTC
cdr3_aa: CASSLGLAGGVSYEQYF

v_call: TRBV15
j_call: TRBJ2-3
clone_size: NA
d_call: TRBD1
cdr3_length: 18
cdr3_nt: TGTGCCACCAGTCAACAGGGACAGGGGGTTGGAGACACAGATACGCAGTATTTT
cdr3_aa: CATSQQGQGVGDTDTQYF

v_call: TRBV9
j_call: TRBJ1-1
clone_size: NA
d_call: NA
cdr3_length: 16
cdr3_nt: TGTGCCAGCAGCATTAACCCCCCTGGTACGGGAGGTGAAGCTTTCTTT
cdr3_aa: CASSINPPGTGGEAFF

v_call: TRBV5-8
j_call: TRBJ2-5
clone_size: NA
d_call: NA
cdr3_length: 15
cdr3_nt: TGTGCCAGCAGCTTGGCCAGGGGCTTCCAAGAGACCCAGTACTTC
cdr3_aa: CASSLARGFQETQYF

v_call: TRBV18
j_call: TRBJ1-2
clone_size: NA
d_call: NA
cdr3_length: 14
cdr3_nt: TGTGCCAGCTCACCTGAGGACGGAATCTATGGCTACACCTTC
cdr3_aa: CASSPEDGIYGYTF

v_call: TRBV5-5
j_call: TRBJ1-2
clone_size: few
d_call: NA
cdr3_length: 12
cdr3_nt: TGTGCCAGCAGCTTGGTTTGGGACGGCTACACCTTC
cdr3_aa: CASSLVWDGYTF

v_call: TRBV27
j_call: TRBJ2-7
clone_size: NA
d_call: TRBD2
cdr3_length: 16
cdr3_nt: TGTGCCAGCAGTATCACCCCCGGGACTAGCGGTTACGAGCAGTACTTC
cdr3_aa: CASSITPGTSGYEQYF

v_call: TRBV6-1
j_call: TRBJ2-7
clone_size: NA
d_call: NA
cdr3_length: 13
cdr3_nt: TGTGCCAGCAGTACCGGGATCCCCTACGAGCAGTACTTC
cdr3_aa: CASSTGIPYEQYF

v_call: TRBV7-8
j_call: TRBJ2-5
clone_size: NA
d_call: NA
cdr3_length: 17
cdr3_nt: TGTGCCAGCAGCTTAGCCGGCGTCAGGGTGGTCCAAGAGACCCAGTACTTC
cdr3_aa: CASSLAGVRVVQETQYF

v_call: TRBV10-2
j_call: TRBJ2-5
clone_size: NA
d_call: TRBD2
cdr3_length: 16
cdr3_nt: TGCGCCAGCAGGGGGATGGGAGGGGCGGGACAAGAGACCCAGTACTTC
cdr3_aa: CASRGMGGAGQETQYF